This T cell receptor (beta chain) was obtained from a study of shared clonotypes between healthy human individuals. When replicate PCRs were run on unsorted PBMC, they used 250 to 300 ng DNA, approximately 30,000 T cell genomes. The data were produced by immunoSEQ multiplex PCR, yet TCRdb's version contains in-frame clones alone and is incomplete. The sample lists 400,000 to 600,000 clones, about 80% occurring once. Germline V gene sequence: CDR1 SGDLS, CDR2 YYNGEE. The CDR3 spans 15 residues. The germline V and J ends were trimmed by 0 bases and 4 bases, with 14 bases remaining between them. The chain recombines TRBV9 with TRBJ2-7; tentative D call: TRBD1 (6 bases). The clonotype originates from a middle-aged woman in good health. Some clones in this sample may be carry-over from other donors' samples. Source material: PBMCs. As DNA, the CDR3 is TGTGCCAGCAGCGTAGCCCCCGGACAGCAGTACGAGCAGTACTTC. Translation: CASSVAPGQQYEQYF.